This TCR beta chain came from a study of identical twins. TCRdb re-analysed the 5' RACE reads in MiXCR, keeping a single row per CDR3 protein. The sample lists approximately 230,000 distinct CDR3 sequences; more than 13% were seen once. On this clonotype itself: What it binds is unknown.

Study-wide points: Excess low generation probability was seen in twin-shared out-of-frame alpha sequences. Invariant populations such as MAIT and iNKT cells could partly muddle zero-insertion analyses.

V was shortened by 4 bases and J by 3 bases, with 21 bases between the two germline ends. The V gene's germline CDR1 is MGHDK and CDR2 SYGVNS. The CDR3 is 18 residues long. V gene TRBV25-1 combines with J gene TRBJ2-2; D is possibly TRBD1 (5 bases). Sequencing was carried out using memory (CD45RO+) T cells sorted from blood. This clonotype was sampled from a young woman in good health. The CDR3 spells CASSGGKGLVGDTGELFF. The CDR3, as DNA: TGTGCCAGCAGTGGCGGTAAGGGGCTCGTGGGTGACACCGGGGAGCTGTTTTTT.